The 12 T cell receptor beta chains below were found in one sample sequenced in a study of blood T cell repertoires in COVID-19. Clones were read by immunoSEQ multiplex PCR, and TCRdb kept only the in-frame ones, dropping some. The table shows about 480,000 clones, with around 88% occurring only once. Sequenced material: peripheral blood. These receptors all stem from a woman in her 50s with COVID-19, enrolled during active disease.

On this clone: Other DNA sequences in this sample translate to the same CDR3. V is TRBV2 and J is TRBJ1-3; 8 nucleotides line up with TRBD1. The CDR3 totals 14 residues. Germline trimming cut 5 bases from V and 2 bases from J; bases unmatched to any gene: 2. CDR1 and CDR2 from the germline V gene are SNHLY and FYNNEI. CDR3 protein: CASSSDRAGNTIYF. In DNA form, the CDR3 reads TGTGCCAGCAGTTCGGACAGGGCTGGAAACACCATATATTTT.

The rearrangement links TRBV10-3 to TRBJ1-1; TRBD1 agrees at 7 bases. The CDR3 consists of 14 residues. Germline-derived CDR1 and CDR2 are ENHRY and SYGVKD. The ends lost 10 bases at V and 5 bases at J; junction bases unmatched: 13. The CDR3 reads CASSVGQVRTEAFF. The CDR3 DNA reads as TGTGCCAGCAGCGTTGGACAGGTCAGGACTGAAGCTTTCTTT.

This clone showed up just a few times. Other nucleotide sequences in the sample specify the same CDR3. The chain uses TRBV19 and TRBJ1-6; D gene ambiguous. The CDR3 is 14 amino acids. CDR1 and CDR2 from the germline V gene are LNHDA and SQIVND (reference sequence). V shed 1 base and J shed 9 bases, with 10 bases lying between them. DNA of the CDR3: TGTGCCAGTAGTATAGGAGGTGGTGGTTCACCCCTCCACTTT. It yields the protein CASSIGGGGSPLHF.

The CDR3 bases are TGCGCCAGCAGCCCCCGCCTAGCAACTAATGAAAAACTGTTTTTT. Translated: CASSPRLATNEKLFF. The chain employs TRBV5-1 and TRBJ1-4; D not resolved. The CDR3 has 15 residues. Per germline, CDR1 SGHRS and CDR2 YFSETQ. V was shortened by 4 bases and J by 0 bases, with 10 bases between the two germline ends.

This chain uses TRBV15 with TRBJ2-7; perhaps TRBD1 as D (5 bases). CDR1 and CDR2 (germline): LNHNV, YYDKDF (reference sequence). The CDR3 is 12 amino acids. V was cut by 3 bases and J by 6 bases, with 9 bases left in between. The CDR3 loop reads CATSRGRAEQYF. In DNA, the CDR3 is TGTGCCACCAGCAGGGGGCGCGCCGAGCAGTACTTC.

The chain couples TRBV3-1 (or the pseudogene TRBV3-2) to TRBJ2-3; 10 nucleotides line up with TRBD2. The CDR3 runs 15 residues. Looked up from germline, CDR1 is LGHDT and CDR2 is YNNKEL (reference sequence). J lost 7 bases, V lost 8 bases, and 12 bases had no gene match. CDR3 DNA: TGTGCCAGCGTGGAGACGGGTAGCGGGGGGCATACGCAGTATTTT. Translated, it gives CASVETGSGGHTQYF.

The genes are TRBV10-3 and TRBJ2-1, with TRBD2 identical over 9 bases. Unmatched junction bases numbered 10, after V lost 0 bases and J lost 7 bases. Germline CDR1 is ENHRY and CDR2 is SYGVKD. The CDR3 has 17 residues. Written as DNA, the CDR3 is TGTGCCATCAGTGAGTCGATCGGCGGGGGGGCCACAAATGAGCAGTTCTTC. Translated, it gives CAISESIGGGATNEQFF.

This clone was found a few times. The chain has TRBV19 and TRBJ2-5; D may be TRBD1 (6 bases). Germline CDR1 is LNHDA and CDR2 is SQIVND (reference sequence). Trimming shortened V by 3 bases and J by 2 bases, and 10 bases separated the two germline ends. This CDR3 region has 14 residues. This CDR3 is CASSIGQIQETQYF. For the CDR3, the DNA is TGTGCCAGTAGTATTGGACAGATACAAGAGACCCAGTACTTC.

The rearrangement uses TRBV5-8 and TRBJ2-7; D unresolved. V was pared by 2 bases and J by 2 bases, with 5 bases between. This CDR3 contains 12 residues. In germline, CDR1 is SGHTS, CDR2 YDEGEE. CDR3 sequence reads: CASSFVTYEQYF. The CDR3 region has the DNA TGTGCCAGCAGCTTTGTCACCTACGAGCAGTACTTC.

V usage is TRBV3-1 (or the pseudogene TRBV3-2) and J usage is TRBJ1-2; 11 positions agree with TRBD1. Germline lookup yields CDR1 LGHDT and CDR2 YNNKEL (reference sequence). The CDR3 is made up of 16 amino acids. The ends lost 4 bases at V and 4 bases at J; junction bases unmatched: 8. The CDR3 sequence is CASSPQDRGRIYGYTF. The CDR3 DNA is TGTGCCAGCAGCCCCCAGGACAGGGGGCGCATCTATGGCTACACCTTC.

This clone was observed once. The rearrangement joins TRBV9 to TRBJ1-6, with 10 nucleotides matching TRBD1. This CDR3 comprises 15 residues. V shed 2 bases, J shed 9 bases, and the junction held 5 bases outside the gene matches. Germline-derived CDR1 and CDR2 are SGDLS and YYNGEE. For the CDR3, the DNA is TGTGCCAGCAGCGTCGGGACAGGGGACACTTCACCCCTCCACTTT. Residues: CASSVGTGDTSPLHF.

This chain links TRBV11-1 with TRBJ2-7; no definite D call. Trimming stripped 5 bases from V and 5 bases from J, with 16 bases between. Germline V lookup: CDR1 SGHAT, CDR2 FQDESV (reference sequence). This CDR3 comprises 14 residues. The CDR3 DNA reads TGTGCCAGCAGCCCACACGTGCTGAAGAACGAGCAGTACTTC. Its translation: CASSPHVLKNEQYF.